This T cell receptor (beta chain) comes out of a study of blood T cells in healthy people across ages. Study summary: There was about one barcoded beta molecule captured by template switching per two T cells.

Broader study findings: Roughly linearly, TCR beta diversity per million T cells fell as age increased. TCR beta diversity tracked closely with naive T cell percentage.

The second PCR ran roughly 7 to 11 cycles with a sample-barcoded 5' primer and J-beta primers. TCRdb reprocessed the 5' RACE reads via MiXCR and lists one record per CDR3 protein. The table has 600,000 to 1,000,000 distinct CDR3 sequences, about three fifths seen once; the top ten hold roughly 22%. The total RNA that was extracted per sample amounted to at least 6 micrograms. Concerning this clonotype itself: Its antigen is not identified. One end of the junction fails to match germline, which may point to a read error.

The sequence was obtained from a man under 40 in good health. Sequencing was carried out using blood.

DNA for the CDR3: TGTGCCTGGCAGGGGGGACTTCCCTACAATGAACAGTTCTTC. Protein: CAWQGGLPYNEQFF. The chain has TRBV30 and TRBJ2-1, with a tentative D call TRBD1 (7 bases). This CDR3 contains 14 residues. The V gene's germline CDR1 is GTSNPN and CDR2 SVGIG (reference sequence).